Following are 13 T cell receptor beta chains from one sample sequenced in a study of OX40 agonist ivuxolimab in advanced cancers. Sequencing was performed with immunoSEQ multiplex PCR; in TCRdb, only in-frame clones are kept and a portion is missing. The table includes 75,000 to 90,000 clones, 75% to 90% detected once. The sample consisted of CD4+ or CD8+ T cells sorted from blood, taken in a trial of the OX40 agonist ivuxolimab. The receptor set was obtained from an adult with an advanced solid tumor such as melanoma, head and neck, liver or kidney cancer.

V is TRBV6-5 and J is TRBJ1-4; D gene unclear. The germline V gene encodes CDR1 MNHEY and CDR2 SVGAGI. The CDR3 has 12 residues. Deletions cut 2 bases from V and 8 bases from J, with 6 bases between. CDR3: CASSYEGEKLFF. CDR3 sequence (DNA): TGTGCCAGCAGTTACGAGGGAGAAAAACTGTTTTTT.

The rearrangement links TRBV6-1 to TRBJ1-6; 7 positions match TRBD1. CDR1 is MNHNS, CDR2 SASEGT, per germline. With V trimmed by 5 bases and J by 7 bases, 8 bases remained unmatched. This CDR3 is 15 amino acids long. CDR3 protein: CASSTMQGGNSPLHF. DNA for the CDR3: TGTGCCAGCAGTACAATGCAGGGGGGAAATTCACCCCTCCACTTT.

The rearrangement joins TRBV28 to TRBJ2-7, with D uncertain. The CDR3 runs to 12 residues. Trimming pared 6 bases from V and 6 bases from J, leaving 12 bases between. Germline V gene sequence: CDR1 MDHEN, CDR2 SYDVKM. CDR3 sequence reads: CASSPRMVEQYF. DNA for the CDR3: TGTGCCAGCAGCCCCAGAATGGTCGAGCAGTACTTC.

This sequence joins TRBV6-5 and TRBJ1-4; D unclear. The germline CDR1 and CDR2 sequences are MNHEY and SVGAGI. Trimming removed 2 bases at V and 12 bases at J, with 10 bases between. The CDR3 is 12 amino acids. In nucleotides, the CDR3 is TGTGCCAGCAGTTACGATGGGAAGGAACTGTTTTTT. It translates to CASSYDGKELFF.

The J gene is TRBJ1-4, the V gene TRBV25-1, with 8 bases matching TRBD1. Germline CDR1 reads MGHDK; CDR2 reads SYGVNS. J lost 5 bases, V lost 3 bases, and 5 bases had no gene match. This CDR3 region has 15 residues. This CDR3 is CASSEQTGVNEKLFF. The CDR3 region has the DNA TGTGCCAGCAGTGAGCAGACAGGGGTAAATGAAAAACTGTTTTTT.

The chain uses TRBV7-2 and TRBJ2-3, with D unclear. CDR1 SGHTA and CDR2 FQGNSA come from the germline V gene. V dropped 4 bases and J dropped 2 bases, with 4 bases sitting between them. This CDR3 has 12 residues. In DNA, the CDR3 is TGTGCCAGCAGCTACCTCACAGATACGCAGTATTTT. It specifies CASSYLTDTQYF.

The genes are TRBV30 and TRBJ1-3; D is possibly TRBD1 (5 bases). This CDR3 is 15 amino acids long. Looked up from germline, CDR1 is GTSNPN and CDR2 is SVGIG (reference sequence). V lost 3 bases to trimming and J lost 3 bases, with 15 bases between them. CDR3 sequence reads: CAWSEGTMIGNTIYF. The CDR3 DNA is TGTGCCTGGAGCGAAGGGACCATGATTGGAAACACCATATATTTT.

The genes are TRBV15 and TRBJ1-2; tentatively, D is TRBD1 (6 bases). From germline, CDR1 is LNHNV and CDR2 YYDKDF (reference sequence). The V end lost 1 base, the J end lost 4 bases, and 10 bases lay between the germline ends. This CDR3 has 14 residues. The CDR3 sequence is CATSRAGHGYGYTF. CDR3 sequence (DNA): TGTGCCACCAGCAGAGCGGGACACGGCTATGGCTACACCTTC.

This clone was seen just once. The gene calls are TRBV30 and TRBJ1-4; D gene uncertain. This CDR3 is 10 amino acids long. Per germline, CDR1 GTSNPN and CDR2 SVGIG (reference sequence). CDR3: CAYTDEKLFF. In DNA form, the CDR3 reads TGTGCTTACACGGACGAAAAACTGTTTTTT.

The genes are TRBV4-3 and TRBJ2-1, with D perhaps being TRBD1 or TRBD2 (5 bases each). V lost 3 bases and J lost 2, with 11 bases in between. This CDR3 is built from 15 residues. Germline CDR1 is LGHNA and CDR2 is YSLEER. In DNA form, the CDR3 reads TGCGCCAGCAGCCAGGGACGAGCAACCTACAATGAGCAGTTCTTC. As protein: CASSQGRATYNEQFF.

The sample holds one count of this clone. The V and J genes are TRBV5-1 and TRBJ1-6; possible D gene TRBD1, 5 bases. Germline-derived CDR1 and CDR2 are SGHRS and YFSETQ. The CDR3 spans 15 residues. Trimming shortened V by 1 base and J by 9 bases, and 14 bases separated the two germline ends. CDR3 coding DNA: TGCGCCAGCAGCTTGATGGGGGATCCAAGTTCACCCCTCCACTTT. Protein: CASSLMGDPSSPLHF.

This chain connects TRBV7-9 to TRBJ2-3; a possible D gene is TRBD2 (5 bases). Germline V gives CDR1 SEHNR, CDR2 FQNEAQ (reference sequence). The CDR3 is made up of 14 amino acids. Trimming took off 2 bases at V and 4 bases at J, with 10 bases between the two ends. CDR3 DNA sequence: TGTGCCAGCAGCTTATCTTCCGGGGCAGATACGCAGTATTTT. It is translated as CASSLSSGADTQYF.

This clone came up once. This chain connects TRBV6-1 to TRBJ1-6, with no clear D. CDR3 length equals 15 residues. V lost 2 bases and J 7 bases, leaving 12 bases between the germline ends. Germline V gene data show CDR1 as MNHNS and CDR2 as SASEGT. CDR3 sequence reads: CASSESGRSNSPLHF. The CDR3 coding sequence is TGTGCCAGCAGTGAATCGGGCCGAAGCAATTCACCCCTCCACTTT.